This T cell receptor beta chain originates from a study of tumor-infiltrating lymphocytes in primary liver carcinoma. Study in general: The patients, men and women alike, were aged 30 to 69 years.

Co-extracting RNA and DNA was done with roughly 17-34 mg of unsorted bulk tissue as input. The study found over 90% viable tumor cells in every tumor sample. Study conclusions and caveats: No more than about 8-24% of top clones could be seen in all five tumor regions.

About this clonotype itself: As yet, its antigen is unknown. A read error may produce the germline difference seen at one junction end.

TCR beta cDNA came from approximately 540 ng total RNA, primed with a constant-region primer. Slightly modified ARM-PCR with three nested multiplex PCR rounds yielded TCR beta libraries. The first two PCR rounds used TRBV1-TRBV30 forward primers with a C-beta reverse primer, about 10 cycles each. TCRdb processed the multiplex PCR reads anew with MiXCR; each CDR3 protein has one entry. The sample has about 64,000 distinct CDR3 sequences, 71% seen once. The germline CDR1 and CDR2 sequences are MDHEN and SYDVKM. CDR3 length: 13 residues. The receptor was isolated from a man aged 40-55 years with primary liver carcinoma and hepatitis B virus infection. The J gene is TRBJ1-1, the V gene TRBV28; D remains ambiguous. Sequencing used liver tumor tissue from sampling region 4. Described subset: tumor region T4, right-lateral pole. In DNA, the CDR3 is TGTGCCAGTATGATACACTCGAACACTGAAGCATTCTTT. Encoded protein: CASMIHSNTEAFF.